A selection of T cell receptor beta chains follows, all from one sample in a study of blood T cell repertoires in COVID-19. This table comes from immunoSEQ multiplex PCR, and its TCRdb copy is limited to in-frame clones, with some not included. The sample shows approximately 200,000 clones, around 86% of them seen only once. The source material was PBMCs or T cells enriched from blood (not recorded which). These receptors were obtained from a man aged 25 to 40 in a cohort exposed to, infected with or recovered from COVID-19 (not recorded which). CDR3s include the opening cysteine and the closing phenylalanine or tryptophan. D genes are given only for firm matches. Part of the rows lack a size; the others show once, few, many or a class for expanded clones.

v_call	j_call	clone_size	d_call	cdr3_aa	cdr3_nt
TRBV7-9	TRBJ1-3	.	.	CASSARDYGNTIYF	TGTGCCAGCAGCGCCAGGGATTATGGAAACACCATATATTTT
TRBV6-5	TRBJ2-7	.	TRBD1	CASSFAPGTGGGGQYF	TGTGCCAGCAGTTTCGCACCCGGGACAGGGGGCGGCGGGCAGTACTTC
TRBV4-1	TRBJ2-7	.	TRBD2	CASSQGTSGPTYEQYF	TGCGCCAGCAGCCAAGGGACTAGCGGCCCTACCTACGAGCAGTACTTC
TRBV5-1	TRBJ2-5	.	TRBD2	CASSLGRTPTSAVGRETQYF	TGCGCCAGCAGCTTGGGCCGAACTCCTACTAGCGCCGTGGGAAGGGAGACCCAGTACTTC
TRBV6-5	TRBJ1-2	once	TRBD1	CASSTDRDGYTF	TGTGCCAGCAGTACAGACAGGGATGGCTACACCTTC
TRBV19	TRBJ1-6	.	.	CASSLERNSPLHF	TGTGCCAGTAGCCTAGAACGAAATTCACCCCTCCACTTT
TRBV3-1/TRBV3-2	TRBJ1-5	.	.	CASQRGRDQPQHF	TGTGCCTCACAGAGGGGGAGGGATCAGCCCCAGCATTTT
TRBV15	TRBJ1-5	.	TRBD1	CATSTEGTDSNQPQHF	TGTGCCACCAGCACCGAAGGGACAGATAGCAATCAGCCCCAGCATTTT
TRBV3-1/TRBV3-2	TRBJ2-1	.	.	CASSQVNGPGGQFF	TGTGCCAGCAGCCAAGTTAACGGGCCCGGGGGGCAGTTCTTC
TRBV18	TRBJ2-5	.	.	CASSPGTSKETQYF	TGTGCCAGCTCACCCGGGACTTCAAAAGAGACCCAGTACTTC
TRBV20-1	TRBJ1-2	.	.	CSARDSHCSNF	TGCAGTGCTAGAGATAGCCACTGCTCTAACTTC
TRBV7-9	TRBJ2-7	.	.	CASSLHSYEQYF	TGTGCCAGCAGCTTACATTCCTACGAGCAGTACTTC
TRBV2	TRBJ2-7	.	.	CASTDSESYEQYF	TGTGCCAGCACGGACAGTGAATCCTACGAGCAGTACTTC
TRBV2	TRBJ2-7	.	.	CASSDGQPQVYEQYF	TGTGCCAGCAGTGATGGGCAGCCCCAGGTCTACGAGCAGTACTTC